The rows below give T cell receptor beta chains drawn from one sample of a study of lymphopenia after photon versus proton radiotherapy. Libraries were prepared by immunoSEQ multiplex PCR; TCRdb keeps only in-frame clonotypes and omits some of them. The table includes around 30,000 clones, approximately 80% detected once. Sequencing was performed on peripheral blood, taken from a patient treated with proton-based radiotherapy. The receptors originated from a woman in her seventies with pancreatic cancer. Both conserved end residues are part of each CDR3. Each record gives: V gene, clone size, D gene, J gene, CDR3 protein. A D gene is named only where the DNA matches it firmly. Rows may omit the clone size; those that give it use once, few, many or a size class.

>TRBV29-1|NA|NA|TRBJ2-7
CSVSEQGYEQYF
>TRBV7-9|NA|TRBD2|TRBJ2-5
CASVAGVNSETQYF
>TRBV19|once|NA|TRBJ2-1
CASSIDSFNEQFF
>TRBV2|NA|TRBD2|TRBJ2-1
CASTSSGEQFF
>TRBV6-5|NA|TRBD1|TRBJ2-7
CASSTGVSVGEQYF
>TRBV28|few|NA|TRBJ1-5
CASSSQGFGQPQHF
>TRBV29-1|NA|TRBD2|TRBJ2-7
CSVLIPLAGVYYEQYF
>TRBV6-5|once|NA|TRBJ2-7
CASKNRNEQYF
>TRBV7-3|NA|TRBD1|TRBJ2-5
CASSSNRGRGETQYF
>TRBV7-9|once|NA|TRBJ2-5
CAGEEGQETQYF